One sample yielded the 11 T cell receptor beta chains listed below, sequenced in a study of blood T cell repertoires in COVID-19. Method: immunoSEQ multiplex PCR; TCRdb's copy keeps in-frame clones and lacks some. This sample has 250,000 or so clones, with about 87% found just once. Sample: peripheral blood. The receptors derive from a woman in her forties who had recovered from COVID-19.

The chain employs TRBV5-4 and TRBJ2-5; tentatively, D is TRBD2 (7 bases). The length of the CDR3 is 14 residues. In germline, CDR1 is SGHNT, CDR2 YYREEE (reference sequence). Trimming pared 1 base from V and 4 bases from J, leaving 11 bases between. In DNA form, the CDR3 reads TGTGCCAGCAGCTTGACGGGGGGCGGAGAGACCCAGTACTTC. Protein: CASSLTGGGETQYF.

V usage is TRBV7-2 and J usage is TRBJ1-5, with TRBD1 matching over 7 bases. The CDR3 has 15 amino acids. V gave up 5 bases and J gave up 11 bases; unmatched junction bases: 15. Germline V CDR1 and CDR2: SGHTA, FQGNSA. This CDR3 reads CASSGTGTVIPAQHF. CDR3 sequence (DNA): TGTGCCAGCAGCGGCACCGGGACAGTCATCCCAGCCCAGCATTTT.

The V gene is TRBV5-1, the J gene TRBJ2-1, with 10 bases aligning to TRBD2. CDR1 is SGHRS, CDR2 YFSETQ, per germline. Trimming took 1 base from V and 4 from J; bases not matched to a gene: 2. The CDR3 contains 15 residues. CDR3 sequence (DNA): TGCGCCAGCAGCTTGCTAGCGGGGGCTTACAATGAGCAGTTCTTC. Translated: CASSLLAGAYNEQFF.

The V gene is TRBV13, the J gene TRBJ2-1; D ambiguous. V gave up 5 bases and J gave up 0 bases, with 8 bases separating them. CDR3 length: 14 amino acids. Looked up from germline, CDR1 is PRHDT and CDR2 is FYEKMQ (reference sequence). In DNA, the CDR3 is TGTGCCAGCAGCCCACCGAGCTCCTACAATGAGCAGTTCTTC. It encodes CASSPPSSYNEQFF.

The CDR3 region has the DNA TGTGCCTGGATGCCAGGGGCGATCAGCTACACCTTC. Its protein is CAWMPGAISYTF. The chain is built from TRBV30 and TRBJ1-2; TRBD1 is a possible D gene (6 bases). This CDR3 spans 12 amino acids. Germline CDR1 and CDR2: GTSNPN and SVGIG (reference sequence). Trimming removed 4 bases from V and 9 bases from J, with 15 bases in between.

The rearrangement links TRBV7-9 to TRBJ1-1, with D perhaps TRBD1 (6 bases). The ends were cut back, 4 bases at V and 4 bases at J, with 13 bases in the middle. Germline loops: CDR1 SEHNR, CDR2 FQNEAQ (reference sequence). The CDR3 is 14 amino acids. The CDR3 loop reads CASSSGVQGTEAFF. CDR3 in DNA: TGTGCCAGCAGCTCAGGGGTGCAGGGCACTGAAGCTTTCTTT.

The rearrangement uses TRBV7-8 and TRBJ1-2, with D possibly TRBD1 on 5 matching bases. V lost 5 bases and J lost 4, with 14 bases in between. Germline V gives CDR1 SGHVS, CDR2 FQNEAQ. The length of the CDR3 is 14 residues. This CDR3 reads CASSPWGELYGYTF. The DNA of the CDR3 is TGTGCCAGCAGCCCCTGGGGGGAGCTCTATGGCTACACCTTC.

V is TRBV10-2 and J is TRBJ2-2, with 8 positions matching TRBD2. The germline V gene has CDR1 WSHSY and CDR2 SAAADI. Unmatched junction bases numbered 7, after V lost 4 bases and J lost 3 bases. The CDR3 runs to 16 residues. The CDR3 spells CASSGVSGGDTGELFF. CDR3 coding DNA: TGCGCCAGCAGTGGGGTCAGCGGGGGTGACACCGGGGAGCTGTTTTTT.

The genes are TRBV15 and TRBJ1-1; 8 bases are a match to TRBD1. V shed 0 bases, J shed 4 bases, and the junction held 4 bases outside the gene matches. The CDR3 spans 15 residues. Per the germline V gene, CDR1 is LNHNV and CDR2 is YYDKDF (reference sequence). The CDR3 coding sequence is TGTGCCACCAGCAGAGATCTCGGGACAGGCACTGAAGCTTTCTTT. Encoded protein: CATSRDLGTGTEAFF.

The chain uses TRBV27 and TRBJ1-4; D remains unclear. Trimming left V 5 bases short and J 13 bases short, with 14 bases between. The CDR3 length is 12 residues. The germline V gene has CDR1 MNHEY and CDR2 SMNVEV (reference sequence). The CDR3 DNA reads as TGTGCCAGCAGTCCCTATATGGGGAGACTGTTTTTT. As protein: CASSPYMGRLFF.

The rearrangement joins TRBV18 to TRBJ1-2; the D is unclear. The germline V and J ends were trimmed by 1 base and 2 bases, with 11 bases remaining between them. This CDR3 spans 15 amino acids. Germline CDR1 KGHSH, CDR2 LQKENI. The CDR3 nucleotides read TGTGCCAGCTCACCACGGGAGGGATCCAACTATGGCTACACCTTC. Its protein is CASSPREGSNYGYTF.